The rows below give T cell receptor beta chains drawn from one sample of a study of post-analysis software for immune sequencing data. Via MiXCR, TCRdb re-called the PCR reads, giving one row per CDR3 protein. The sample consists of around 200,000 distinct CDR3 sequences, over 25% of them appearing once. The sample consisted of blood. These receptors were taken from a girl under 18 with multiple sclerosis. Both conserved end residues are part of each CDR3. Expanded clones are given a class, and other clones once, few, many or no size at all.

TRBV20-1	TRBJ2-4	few	CSASSGAGRDIQYF
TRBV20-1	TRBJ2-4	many	CSAPPTSGSLENIQYF
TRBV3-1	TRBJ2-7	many	CASSHPAYEQYF
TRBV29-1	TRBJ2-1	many	CSGGRLAGGGEQFF
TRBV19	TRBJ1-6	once	CASRKSQGASSPLHF
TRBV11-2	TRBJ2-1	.	CASSWASGRYNEQFF
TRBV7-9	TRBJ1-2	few	CASSPGTQSYGYTF
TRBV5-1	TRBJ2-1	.	CASSLSGGKYNEQFF
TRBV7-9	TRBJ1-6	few	CASSLADSPLHF
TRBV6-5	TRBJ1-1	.	CASSYKRERVTEAFF
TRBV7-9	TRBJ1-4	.	CASSLSPGKLFF
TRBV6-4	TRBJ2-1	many	CASSEGQGHNEQFF
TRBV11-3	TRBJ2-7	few	CASSLSSGVGYEQYF
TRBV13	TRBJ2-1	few	CASSSGLAFSNEQFF
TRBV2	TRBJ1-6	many	CASSRNGAINSPLHF
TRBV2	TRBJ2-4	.	CASNPQGALAKNIQYF
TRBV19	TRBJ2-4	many	CASSPQGKAKNIQYF
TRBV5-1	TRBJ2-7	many	CASSLVASGMNHYEQYF
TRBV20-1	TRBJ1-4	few	CRAAGGNEKLFF
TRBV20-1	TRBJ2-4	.	CSAPWGSAENSPLYF
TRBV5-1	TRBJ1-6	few	CASRESKDSPLHF
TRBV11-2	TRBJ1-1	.	CASINYDTSTEAFF
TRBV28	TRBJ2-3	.	CASSAPFKGSPDTQYF
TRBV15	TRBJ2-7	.	CATSDREASYEQYF
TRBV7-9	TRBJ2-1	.	CASSARLAGGPPLNEQFF
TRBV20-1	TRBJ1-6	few	CSASATLSSYNSPLHF
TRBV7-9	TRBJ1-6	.	CASSLGGAPLHF
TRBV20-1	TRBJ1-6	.	CSAREGDRWGMTYNSPLHF
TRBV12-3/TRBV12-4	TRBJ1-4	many	CASSPTGKNEKLFF